This T cell receptor (beta chain) stems from a study of blood T cell repertoires in COVID-19. The wider study: In each case, the material was cDNA or gDNA derived from T cells, B-cell-depleted T cells, or PBMCs.

Recruits, aged roughly 18 to 95 years, lived in 24 US areas. The study assigned cohorts using participant-reported clinical history. Per germline, CDR1 SGDLS and CDR2 YYNGEE. V was shortened by 0 bases and J by 1 base, with 7 bases between the two germline ends. The CDR3 runs to 15 residues. Original data processing: Nucleated cell number was recorded as an estimate derived from reference gene primer amplification. Data came from immunoSEQ multiplex PCR; TCRdb stores just in-frame clones and leaves some out. The V and J calls and clone size were taken over from that table, and D and trimming were inferred from the DNA. The table has 100,000 to 150,000 clones, about 88% seen once; the top ten hold about 2.6%.

V gene TRBV9 combines with J gene TRBJ2-2; tentative D call: TRBD2 (5 bases). The clonotype originates from a man aged 40-55 years with acute COVID-19. Sequencing was carried out using PBMCs or T cells enriched from blood (not recorded which). The CDR3 loop is CASSVASLNTGELFF. CDR3 coding DNA: TGTGCCAGCAGCGTAGCTAGCTTGAACACCGGGGAGCTGTTTTTT. The variable domain in full, with the rest retrieved from reference TRBV9 and TRBJ2-2, is DSGVTQTPKHLITATGQRVTLRCSPRSGDLSVYWYQQSLDQGLQFLIQYYNGEERAKGNILERFSAQQFPDLHSELNLSSLELGDSALYFCASSVASLNTGELFFGEGSRLTVL.